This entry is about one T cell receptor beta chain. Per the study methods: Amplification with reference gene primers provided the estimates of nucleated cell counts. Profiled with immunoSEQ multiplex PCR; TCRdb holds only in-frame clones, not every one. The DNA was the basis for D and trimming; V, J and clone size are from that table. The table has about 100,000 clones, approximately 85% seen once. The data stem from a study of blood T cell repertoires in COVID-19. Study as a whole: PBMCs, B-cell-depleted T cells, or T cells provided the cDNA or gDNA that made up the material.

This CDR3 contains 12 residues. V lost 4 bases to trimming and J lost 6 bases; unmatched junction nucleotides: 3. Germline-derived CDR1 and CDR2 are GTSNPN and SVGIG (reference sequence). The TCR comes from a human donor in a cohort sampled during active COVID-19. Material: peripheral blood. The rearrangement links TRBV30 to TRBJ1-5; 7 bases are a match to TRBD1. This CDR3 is CAWKAGGQPQHF. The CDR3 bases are TGTGCCTGGAAGGCAGGGGGTCAGCCCCAGCATTTT.